Following are 6 T cell receptor beta chains from one sample sequenced in a study of early T cells in non-severe SARS-CoV-2 infection. TCRdb processed the 5' RACE reads anew with MiXCR; each CDR3 protein has one entry. This sample has some 25,000 distinct CDR3 sequences, with 5.4% found just once. What was sequenced was whole blood. The origin of the receptors is an adult who was a healthcare worker with PCR-confirmed SARS-CoV-2 infection or an uninfected control (not recorded which).

This clonotype showed up many times. The chain joins TRBV20-1 to TRBJ2-7, with 9 bases lining up with TRBD2. The CDR3 runs to 13 residues. Germline CDR1 and CDR2: DFQATT and SNEGSKA (reference sequence). Germline trimming cut 5 bases from V and 4 bases from J; bases unmatched to any gene: 6. DNA for the CDR3: TGCAGTGCTTCTCTAGCGGGGACGTACGAGCAGTACTTC. Its translation is CSASLAGTYEQYF.

This clonotype was picked up many times. This chain links TRBV28 with TRBJ1-6, with D hard to call. This CDR3 region has 16 residues. Germline V CDR1 and CDR2: MDHEN, SYDVKM. Trimming removed 5 bases from V and 10 bases from J, with 21 bases in between. The CDR3 here is CASSPRLEASFSPLHF. In DNA, the CDR3 is TGTGCCAGCAGTCCCCGACTAGAGGCAAGCTTCTCACCCCTCCACTTT.

This clonotype came up a few times. This chain connects TRBV4-2 to TRBJ2-7, with D maybe TRBD1 (6 bases). Germline V lookup: CDR1 LGHNA, CDR2 YNFKEQ. The CDR3 runs 16 residues. V shed 1 base and J shed 3 bases, with 16 bases lying between them. The CDR3 DNA reads as TGTGCCAGCAGCCAAGCTTCCCGGGACAAGAGCTACGAGCAGTACTTC. It is translated as CASSQASRDKSYEQYF.

The gene calls are TRBV11-2 and TRBJ2-1; 7 nucleotides align to TRBD1. CDR3 length: 14 residues. Per the germline V gene, CDR1 is SGHAT and CDR2 is FQNNGV. J was trimmed by 3 bases and V by 3 bases; bases with no gene match: 2. CDR3 in amino acids: CASSFRTGYNEQFF. CDR3 nucleotides: TGTGCCAGCAGCTTCCGGACAGGCTACAATGAGCAGTTCTTC. Full variable domain (remainder filled in from reference TRBV11-2 and TRBJ2-1): EAGVAQSPRYKIIEKRQSVAFWCNPISGHATLYWYQQILGQGPKLLIQFQNNGVVDDSQLPKDRFSAERLKGVDSTLKIQPAKLEDSAVYLCASSFRTGYNEQFFGPGTRLTVL.

In regard to this clonotype: A single base separates this from a much larger clone, so it may be a read error. The V and J genes are TRBV28 and TRBJ2-7, with D possibly TRBD2 on 5 matching bases. V was clipped by 6 bases and J by 1 base, with 13 bases between them. The CDR3 is 14 residues long. The germline V gene has CDR1 MDHEN and CDR2 SYDVKM. The CDR3 is CASSRSGISYEQYF. In nucleotides, the CDR3 is TGTGCCAGCAGCCGCTCGGGAATTTCCTACGAGCAGTACTTC.

This clonotype was recorded at least ten times. The rearrangement uses TRBV29-1 and TRBJ1-2; TRBD1 matches 9 bases. Germline V gives CDR1 SQVTM, CDR2 ANQGSEA. There are 12 residues in the CDR3. The V segment lost 6 bases and the J segment 8 bases; nucleotides outside the gene matches: 7. CDR3 loop: CSVAGTGSGYTF. As DNA, the CDR3 is TGCAGCGTAGCCGGGACAGGGAGCGGCTACACCTTC.